In its sample, the clone carrying this TCR beta chain was seen a few times. The CDR3 extends over 11 amino acids. The V and J ends lost 5 bases and 5 bases respectively, with 3 bases between them. In germline, CDR1 is SEHNR, CDR2 FQNEAQ (reference sequence). This sample stems from a study of blood T cell repertoires in COVID-19. As for the study in general: Sites in the United States, Italy and Spain provided acute and convalescent COVID-19 samples. T cells, B-cell-depleted T cells, or PBMCs provided the cDNA or gDNA that served as material.

As processed by the authors: Amplified reference gene primers provided the basis for estimating nucleated cell counts. The assay was immunoSEQ multiplex PCR, and TCRdb's table has in-frame clones only and misses some. V and J calls and clone size are copied from that table; D and trimming were computed from the DNA. The table has over 85,000 clones, 87% seen once. This sequence originates from a human donor in a cohort sampled during active COVID-19. Material for sequencing was peripheral blood. The chain links TRBV7-9 to TRBJ2-2; D gene ambiguous. The CDR3 nucleotides read TGTGCCAGCAGCCGGACCGGGGAGCTGTTTTTT. Translation: CASSRTGELFF. The entire variable domain, with the rest obtained from reference TRBV7-9 and TRBJ2-2, is as follows: DTGVSQNPRHKITKRGQNVTFRCDPISEHNRLYWYRQTLGQGPEFLTYFQNEAQLEKSRLLSDRFSAERPKGSFSTLEIQRTEQGDSAMYLCASSRTGELFFGEGSRLTVL.